Listed below are T cell receptor beta chains from one sample, sequenced in a study of regulatory T cells in long-lasting Graves disease. TCRdb called the multiplex PCR reads again in MiXCR, with one record for every CDR3 protein. The sample has roughly 420,000 distinct CDR3 sequences, 15% to 20% seen once; the top ten hold about 10%. Another study also made use of these data, one on T cells in Graves' hyperthyroidism and ophthalmopathy.

Here the sequenced sample was peripheral blood mononuclear cells (PBMCs), taken at new diagnosis, from a patient treated with antithyroid drugs. The receptor source for this set is a woman aged 25-40 years with Graves disease. Each CDR3 is given with its conserved first and last residue. D genes are given only for firm matches. Size is omitted from some rows. Given values are once, few, many or a class for expanded clones.

length: 13; J: TRBJ2-5; V: TRBV19; D: TRBD2; size: NA; DNA: TGTGCCAGTACCACTAGCGGGAGAGAGACCCAGTACTTC; CDR3: CASTTSGRETQYF
length: 13; J: TRBJ1-5; V: TRBV2; D: NA; size: many; DNA: TGCGCCAGCAGTGAGGACCCCAATCAGCCCCAGCATTTT; CDR3: CASSEDPNQPQHF
length: 11; J: TRBJ2-1; V: TRBV2; D: NA; size: NA; DNA: TGTGCCAGCCGGAGGGCCAGTGAGCAGTTCTTC; CDR3: CASRRASEQFF
length: 15; J: TRBJ2-1; V: TRBV4-1; D: TRBD1; size: NA; DNA: TGCGCCAGCAGCCAAGTGGGACAGGGGGACAATGAGCAGTTCTTC; CDR3: CASSQVGQGDNEQFF
length: 14; J: TRBJ2-2; V: TRBV20-1; D: NA; size: few; DNA: TGCAGTGCTAGCTATCTTGGGACTTCCGGGGAGCTGTTTTTT; CDR3: CSASYLGTSGELFF
length: 14; J: TRBJ2-7; V: TRBV28; D: NA; size: many; DNA: TGTGCCAGCAGTCACGGGACAAGTTTCTACGAGCAGTACTTC; CDR3: CASSHGTSFYEQYF
length: 15; J: TRBJ2-1; V: TRBV7-2; D: TRBD2; size: many; DNA: TGTGCCAGCAGCTTAAGGAGCGGGGGGTTGTATGAGCAGTTCTTC; CDR3: CASSLRSGGLYEQFF
length: 12; J: TRBJ2-1; V: TRBV7-9; D: TRBD1; size: NA; DNA: TGTGCCAGCAGCTCCCGGGACAGAGGGGACCTCTTC; CDR3: CASSSRDRGDLF
length: 14; J: TRBJ2-5; V: TRBV28; D: NA; size: many; DNA: TGTGCCAGCAGTACACCGGACGGCCAAGAGACCCAGTACTTC; CDR3: CASSTPDGQETQYF
length: 16; J: TRBJ2-1; V: TRBV3-1; D: NA; size: many; DNA: TGTGCCAGCAGCCAAGAAGGGCTAGTCACCTACAATGAGCAGTTCTTC; CDR3: CASSQEGLVTYNEQFF
length: 13; J: TRBJ2-1; V: TRBV6-1; D: TRBD2; size: many; DNA: TGTGCCAGCGGGACTAGCGGGTTTCCTGGGCAGTTCTTC; CDR3: CASGTSGFPGQFF
length: 16; J: TRBJ2-3; V: TRBV18; D: NA; size: few; DNA: TGTGCCAGCTCACCACCCGGTCAGCCCCGCACAGATACGCAGTATTTT; CDR3: CASSPPGQPRTDTQYF
length: 15; J: TRBJ2-3; V: TRBV29-1; D: NA; size: many; DNA: TGCAGCGTTGACGGGTTACCCGGGGGCACAGATACGCAGTATTTT; CDR3: CSVDGLPGGTDTQYF
length: 16; J: TRBJ2-2; V: TRBV5-5; D: TRBD2; size: many; DNA: TGTGCCAGCAGGCGACTAGCGGGGCCGTTAAGCGGGGAGCTGTTTTTT; CDR3: CASRRLAGPLSGELFF
length: 13; J: TRBJ1-3; V: TRBV12-3/TRBV12-4; D: TRBD1; size: NA; DNA: TGTGCCAGCACCGGGACAGGGACGAACACCATATATTTT; CDR3: CASTGTGTNTIYF
length: 15; J: TRBJ2-7; V: TRBV20-1; D: TRBD2; size: many; DNA: TGCAGTGCTAGAGAAGCGGGAGGGAGGTCCTACGAGCAGTACTTC; CDR3: CSAREAGGRSYEQYF
length: 17; J: TRBJ2-3; V: TRBV28; D: NA; size: NA; DNA: TGTGCCAGCAGCACCCGCTGGGGGGCGAGAAGCACAGATACGCAGTATTTT; CDR3: CASSTRWGARSTDTQYF
length: 17; J: TRBJ2-7; V: TRBV7-2; D: TRBD2; size: many; DNA: TGTGCCAGCAGCTTAGCGCGAGGGGCGGGGGGTCCCTACGAGCAGTACTTC; CDR3: CASSLARGAGGPYEQYF
length: 14; J: TRBJ2-2; V: TRBV3-1; D: NA; size: many; DNA: TGTGCCAGCAGCCTTGGGGGCCGTTCCGGGGAGCTGTTTTTT; CDR3: CASSLGGRSGELFF
length: 15; J: TRBJ2-1; V: TRBV6-5; D: NA; size: many; DNA: TGTGCCAGCAGTTACTCTAGGGGACTTCGAAATGAGCAGTTCTTC; CDR3: CASSYSRGLRNEQFF
length: 14; J: TRBJ2-7; V: TRBV9; D: NA; size: NA; DNA: TGTGCCAGCAGCGTGTCGGGGCGAACGGACGAGCAGTACTTC; CDR3: CASSVSGRTDEQYF
length: 19; J: TRBJ2-1; V: TRBV12-3/TRBV12-4; D: NA; size: NA; DNA: TGTGCCAGCAGTTCTCCAAGGACCCAACCCAGAAGATTAGGTGGTGAGCAGTTCTTC; CDR3: CASSSPRTQPRRLGGEQFF
length: 15; J: TRBJ2-3; V: TRBV15; D: NA; size: few; DNA: TGTGCCACCAGCAGAATCATGGGGGGCGCAGATACGCAGTATTTT; CDR3: CATSRIMGGADTQYF
length: 12; J: TRBJ1-6; V: TRBV12-3/TRBV12-4; D: NA; size: many; DNA: TGTGCCAGCAGTTCCTATAATTCACCCCTCCACTTT; CDR3: CASSSYNSPLHF
length: 16; J: TRBJ1-2; V: TRBV5-5; D: NA; size: many; DNA: TGTGCCAGCATGGGAGCCAGGGCCCACCTCCTATCAGGCTACACCTTC; CDR3: CASMGARAHLLSGYTF
length: 17; J: TRBJ2-1; V: TRBV18; D: TRBD2; size: many; DNA: TGTGCCAGCTCACTAATAGCTGCCGGGACTAGCGGGGGTGAGCAGTTCTTC; CDR3: CASSLIAAGTSGGEQFF
length: 13; J: TRBJ1-1; V: TRBV10-2; D: NA; size: many; DNA: TGCGCCAGCAGTGAATCGGGTGACACTGAAGCTTTCTTT; CDR3: CASSESGDTEAFF
length: 15; J: TRBJ2-7; V: TRBV14; D: TRBD1; size: NA; DNA: TGTGCCAGCAGCCAGGGGACAGGGGGCGAATACGAGCAGTACTTC; CDR3: CASSQGTGGEYEQYF
length: 13; J: TRBJ2-7; V: TRBV5-1; D: NA; size: many; DNA: TGCGCCAGCAGCTGGACAGAAACCTACGAGCAGTACTTC; CDR3: CASSWTETYEQYF
length: 15; J: TRBJ1-2; V: TRBV6-1; D: NA; size: many; DNA: TGTGCCAGCAGTGAAGGGTTTGGGGGTGACTATGGCTACACCTTC; CDR3: CASSEGFGGDYGYTF
length: 13; J: TRBJ2-1; V: TRBV10-3; D: NA; size: many; DNA: TGTGCCGGACCAAAAGAACCAAGGAATGAGCAGTTCTTC; CDR3: CAGPKEPRNEQFF
length: 16; J: TRBJ2-1; V: TRBV27; D: NA; size: NA; DNA: TGTGCCAGCAGTGTTAGGAGGTCGAGCTCCTACAATGAGCAGTTCTTC; CDR3: CASSVRRSSSYNEQFF
length: 15; J: TRBJ2-3; V: TRBV2; D: TRBD2; size: many; DNA: TGTGCCAGCAGTGAAGCTAAGCGGGAAACAGATACGCAGTATTTT; CDR3: CASSEAKRETDTQYF